These 8 T cell receptor beta chains were all obtained from the same sample, sequenced in a study of shared clonotypes between healthy human individuals (dated by TCRdb to the early 2020s). The method was the immunoSEQ multiplex PCR assay. TCRdb carries this immuneACCESS record with in-frame sequences only. Its versions omit some clonotypes, under half of them owing to an unresolved V gene in the studies checked, with the rest unexplained. The sample table contains about 1 million clones; only one count was recorded for more than 65% of them. The ten top clones hold approximately 1.5% of the sample. Material: memory CD4+ T cells sorted from blood. The cell subset or site label corresponds to: CD45RA-negative fraction. The source of these receptors is a man between 18 and 35 years old in good health.

Comments on this clone: Within the sample, other DNA sequences also encode this same CDR3. The V and J genes are TRBV5-1 and TRBJ2-3; 7 nucleotides align to TRBD2. The CDR3 runs 15 residues. Looked up from germline, CDR1 is SGHRS and CDR2 is YFSETQ. V dropped 1 base and J dropped 1; count of bases not matched to a gene: 3. This CDR3 is CASSLSSGGTDTQYF. The CDR3 DNA follows: TGCGCCAGCAGCTTGTCAAGCGGGGGCACAGATACGCAGTATTTT.

The chain combines TRBV15 with TRBJ1-2; 7 bases are shared with TRBD1. This CDR3 has 15 residues. Per germline, CDR1 LNHNV and CDR2 YYDKDF (reference sequence). V dropped 8 bases and J dropped 0; count of bases not matched to a gene: 9. CDR3 residues: CATAADRATNYGYTF. The CDR3, as DNA: TGTGCCACCGCCGCCGACAGGGCCACTAACTATGGCTACACCTTC.

The rearrangement uses TRBV18 and TRBJ1-2, with a weak D call TRBD1 (5 bases). Deletions cut 0 bases from V and 1 base from J, with 9 bases between. CDR1 and CDR2 from the germline V gene are KGHSH and LQKENI. CDR3 length equals 15 residues. CDR3 DNA sequence: TGTGCCAGCTCACCACCCTACGGGGGTAACTATGGCTACACCTTC. Translated: CASSPPYGGNYGYTF.

The V gene is TRBV5-1, the J gene TRBJ2-7; either TRBD1 or TRBD2 may fit D (5 bases each). V dropped 7 bases and J dropped 3 bases, with 14 bases sitting between them. Germline V gives CDR1 SGHRS, CDR2 YFSETQ. The CDR3 runs 13 residues. Here the CDR3 reads CASARDPLYEQYF. The CDR3 region has the DNA TGCGCCAGCGCCCGGGACCCGCTCTACGAGCAGTACTTC.

The chain has TRBV4-2 and TRBJ2-5; TRBD2 agrees at 8 bases. The germline gives CDR1 LGHNA, CDR2 YNFKEQ. V gave up 3 bases and J gave up 7 bases; unmatched junction bases: 10. This CDR3 spans 15 amino acids. The CDR3 sequence is CASSQEGTRGGTQYF. The CDR3 DNA reads as TGTGCCAGCAGCCAGGAAGGGACTAGGGGCGGGACCCAGTACTTC.

The rearrangement joins TRBV7-2 to TRBJ1-1; TRBD1 agrees at 8 bases. The V segment lost 2 bases and the J segment 5 bases; nucleotides outside the gene matches: 7. This CDR3 has 15 residues. Germline V CDR1 and CDR2: SGHTA, FQGNSA. CDR3 region: CASSLFTGGRTEAFF. CDR3 nucleotide sequence: TGTGCCAGCAGCTTATTTACAGGGGGACGGACTGAAGCTTTCTTT.

On this clone itself: A much larger clone sits a single nucleotide away, making a read error possible. The genes are TRBV7-9 and TRBJ1-1, with a tentative D call TRBD1 (5 bases). Trimming took 3 bases from V and 0 from J, leaving 8 bases between them. Germline CDR1 is SEHNR and CDR2 is FQNEAQ (reference sequence). CDR3 length: 14 residues. The CDR3 sequence is CASSFGALNTEAFF. Written as DNA, the CDR3 is TGTGCCAGCAGCTTTGGGGCTCTGAACACTGAAGCTTTCTTT.

This clone appeared a few times. The J gene is TRBJ2-1, the V gene TRBV19, with 7 bases fitting TRBD2. The CDR3 length is 16 residues. Germline trimming cut 4 bases from V and 4 bases from J; bases unmatched to any gene: 10. The germline V gene encodes CDR1 LNHDA and CDR2 SQIVND (reference sequence). The CDR3 DNA sequence: TGTGCCAGTAGTACCCTCGGGACTACCAAGTACAATGAGCAGTTCTTC. Translation: CASSTLGTTKYNEQFF.